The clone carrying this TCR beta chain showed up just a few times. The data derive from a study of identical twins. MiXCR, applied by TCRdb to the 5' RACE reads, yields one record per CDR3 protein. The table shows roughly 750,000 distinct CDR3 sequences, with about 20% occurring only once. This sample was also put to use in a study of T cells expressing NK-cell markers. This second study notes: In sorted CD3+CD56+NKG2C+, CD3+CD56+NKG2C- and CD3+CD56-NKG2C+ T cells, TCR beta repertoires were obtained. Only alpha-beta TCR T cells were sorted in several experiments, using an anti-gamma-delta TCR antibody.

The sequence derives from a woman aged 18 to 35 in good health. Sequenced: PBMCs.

Here the CDR3 DNA reads TGTGCCAGCCGCGGGACAGGGCCCTTTTATGGCTACACCTTC. It specifies CASRGTGPFYGYTF. The genes are TRBV12-3 or TRBV12-4 and TRBJ1-2; 9 nucleotides line up with TRBD1. The CDR3 length is 14 residues. V lost 8 bases, J lost 5 bases, and 9 bases stayed unmatched.